One and the same sample provided the 4 T cell receptor beta chains below, sequenced in a study of blood T cells in healthy people across ages (dated by TCRdb to about 2015). Libraries came from 5' RACE. TCRdb records Illumina HiSeq 2500 as the sequencer. A second PCR of about 7 to 12 cycles was performed with a sample-barcoded 5' primer and a J-beta primer mix. The public reads were quality trimmed at Q25 with fastp and then assembled into clones with MiXCR by TCRdb, keeping productive beta chains. CDR3 protein sequences are deduplicated, and each keeps its most common genes and DNA. Recorded for this sample are under 2 million distinct CDR3 sequences; around 36% of them occurred a single time. Approximately 10% of the sample is in the top ten clones. Sequencing input: blood. The source is a woman in her twenties or thirties in good health.

The CDR3 here is CASSVAQGDSEAFF. In DNA, the CDR3 is TGTGCCAGCAGCGTAGCTCAAGGTGATTCTGAAGCTTTCTTT. The chain joins TRBV9 to TRBJ1-1; no clear D gene. Germline CDR1 SGDLS, CDR2 YYNGEE. V lost 0 bases, J lost 6 bases, and 12 bases lay in between. The CDR3 has 14 residues.

This clonotype appeared many times. Its ends do not fully match the called genes, so a read error is possible. The genes are TRBV5-1 and TRBJ1-1; D is possibly TRBD1 (5 bases). CDR1 SGHRS and CDR2 YFSETQ come from the germline V gene. There are 14 residues in the CDR3. CDR3 DNA: TGTGCCAGCAGCTTAGAGGGGAGGAACACTGAAGCTTTCTTT. Protein product: CASSLEGRNTEAFF. Full variable domain (rest looked up from reference TRBV5-1 and TRBJ1-1): KAGVTQTPRYLIKTRGQQVTLSCSPISGHRSVSWYQQTPGQGLQFLFEYFSETQRNKGNFPGRFSGRQFSNSRSEMNVSTLELGDSALYLCASSLEGRNTEAFFGQGTRLTVV.

This chain uses TRBV2 with TRBJ1-1; the match to TRBD1 covers 9 bases. The germline V gene has CDR1 SNHLY and CDR2 FYNNEI. The V segment lost 7 bases and the J segment 5 bases; nucleotides outside the gene matches: 8. CDR3 length: 14 amino acids. The CDR3 here is CASTPNRGRTEAFF. For the CDR3, the DNA is TGTGCCAGCACCCCAAACAGGGGGCGTACTGAAGCTTTCTTT.

The chain joins TRBV12-3 or TRBV12-4 to TRBJ1-6; 7 nucleotides align to TRBD1. V was pared by 5 bases and J by 3 bases, with 10 bases of the junction left unmatched. CDR3 length: 17 residues. CDR3 sequence reads: CASSPADRVFYNSPLHF. DNA of the CDR3: TGTGCCAGCAGTCCCGCCGACAGGGTTTTCTATAATTCACCCCTCCACTTT.